Reported below is one T cell receptor (beta chain). The record originates from a study of cytomegalovirus exposure and HLA in healthy donors. This CDR3 comprises 20 residues. The germline V gene encodes CDR1 SGHVS and CDR2 FNYEAQ. Trimming shortened V by 3 bases and J by 2 bases, and 25 bases separated the two germline ends. PCR was performed using 60 Vbeta and 13 Jbeta primers. TCRdb keeps only in-frame clones here, not all; method: immunoSEQ multiplex PCR. Its listing shows about 77,000 clones. The chain carries TRBV7-6 and TRBJ1-4; tentative D call: TRBD1 (5 bases). Material for sequencing was PBMCs. The TCR originated in a man between 45 and 60 years old in good health and CMV-seropositive. CDR3 protein: CASSFQWAGPRGGTNEKLFF. The CDR3 coding sequence is TGTGCCAGCAGCTTCCAGTGGGCAGGGCCTAGAGGAGGGACTAATGAAAAACTGTTTTTT.